This TCR beta chain is from a study of shared clonotypes between healthy human individuals. Sequencing used immunoSEQ multiplex PCR; TCRdb keeps in-frame clones, though not all of them. The sample carries about 1 million clones, approximately 70% recorded once. About this clone: The antigen is not known.

Points from the study as a whole: Depth was large, yet rarefaction showed that sorted-subset sequencing was incomplete.

Sequenced material: memory CD4+ T cells sorted from blood. Subset: CD45RA-negative fraction. The sequence was collected from a man aged 18 to 30 in good health.

CDR3 nucleotides: TGCGCCAGCAGCTTGGGCAGGGACCCTGGGGCCAACGTCCTGACTTTC. As protein: CASSLGRDPGANVLTF. The V and J genes are TRBV5-1 and TRBJ2-6, with D perhaps assigned TRBD1 or TRBD2 (5 bases each). This CDR3 comprises 16 residues. The germline gives CDR1 SGHRS, CDR2 YFSETQ. The V and J ends lost 0 bases and 2 bases respectively, with 9 bases between them.